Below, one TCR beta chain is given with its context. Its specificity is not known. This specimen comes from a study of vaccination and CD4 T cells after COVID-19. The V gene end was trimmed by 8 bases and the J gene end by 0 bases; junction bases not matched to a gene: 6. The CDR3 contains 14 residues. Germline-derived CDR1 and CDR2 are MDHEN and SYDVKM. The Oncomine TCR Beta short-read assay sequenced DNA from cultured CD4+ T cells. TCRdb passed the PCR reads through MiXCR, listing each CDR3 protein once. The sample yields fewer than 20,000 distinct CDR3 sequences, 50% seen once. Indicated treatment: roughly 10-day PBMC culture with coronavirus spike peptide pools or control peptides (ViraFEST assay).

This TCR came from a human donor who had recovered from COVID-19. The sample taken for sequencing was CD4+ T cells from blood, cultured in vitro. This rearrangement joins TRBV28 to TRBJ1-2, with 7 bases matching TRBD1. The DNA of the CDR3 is TGTGCCAGCGGTGGGGACAGAACTAACTATGGCTACACCTTC. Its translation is CASGGDRTNYGYTF.